This is a list of T cell receptor beta chains from one sample in a study of cytomegalovirus exposure and HLA in healthy donors. Sequenced by immunoSEQ multiplex PCR; TCRdb stores in-frame clones only, minus some. Here the sample table reports 68,000 or so clones. The sample comprised PBMCs. These receptors were collected from a boy younger than 18 in good health and CMV-seronegative. Each CDR3 is given with its conserved first and last residue. The D gene is left open where the match is weak.

D gene	V gene	J gene	CDR3 DNA	CDR3 protein
TRBD1	TRBV4-1	TRBJ1-1	TGCGCCAGCAGTTTCGACAGGGGAATATCTACTGAAGCTTTCTTT	CASSFDRGISTEAFF
-	TRBV10-3	TRBJ1-1	TGTGCCATCAGTGATTCCGGGACAAGGAGCACTGAAGCTTTCTTT	CAISDSGTRSTEAFF
-	TRBV12-5	TRBJ2-1	TGTGCTAGTGGCCTTCCGGGAGCCACCTACAATGAGCAGTTCTTC	CASGLPGATYNEQFF
-	TRBV9	TRBJ1-2	TGTGCCAGCAGCGTATCCTCCCTCCGGCAGGGATCCGATGGCTACACCTTC	CASSVSSLRQGSDGYTF
TRBD1	TRBV2	TRBJ1-3	TGTGCCAGCAGTGGGTCTCCGGCAGGGGGAAGGTCTGGAAACACCATATATTTT	CASSGSPAGGRSGNTIYF
-	TRBV4-3	TRBJ2-1	TGCGCCAGCAGCCAAGAGGGTAGCTCGCGGAATGAGCAGTTCTTC	CASSQEGSSRNEQFF
-	TRBV9	TRBJ1-1	TGTGCCAGCAGCGTAGGAGGGCGGGCGAACACTGAAGCTTTCTTT	CASSVGGRANTEAFF
TRBD1	TRBV10-3	TRBJ1-3	TGTGCCATCAGTGGACCGCCTGGGACAGGGGGAACCTCTGGAAACACCATATATTTT	CAISGPPGTGGTSGNTIYF
TRBD1	TRBV9	TRBJ2-2	TGTGCCAGCAGTATTACACGGGACAGTCTGACCGGGGAGCTGTTTTTT	CASSITRDSLTGELFF
-	TRBV29-1	TRBJ2-5	TGCAGCGTTGGACTTGATAGACAAGAGACCCAGTACTTC	CSVGLDRQETQYF